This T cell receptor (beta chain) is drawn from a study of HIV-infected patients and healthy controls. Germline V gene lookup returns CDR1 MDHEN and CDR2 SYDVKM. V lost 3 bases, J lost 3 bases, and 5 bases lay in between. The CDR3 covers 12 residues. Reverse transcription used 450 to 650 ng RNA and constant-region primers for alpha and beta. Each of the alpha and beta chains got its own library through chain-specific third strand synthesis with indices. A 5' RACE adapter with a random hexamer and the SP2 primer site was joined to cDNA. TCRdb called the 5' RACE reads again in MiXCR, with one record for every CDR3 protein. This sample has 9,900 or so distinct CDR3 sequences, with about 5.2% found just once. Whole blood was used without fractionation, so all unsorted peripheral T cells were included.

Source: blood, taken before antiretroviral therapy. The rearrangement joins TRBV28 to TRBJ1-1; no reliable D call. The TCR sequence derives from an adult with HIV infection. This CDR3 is CASSFEYTEAFF. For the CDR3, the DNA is TGTGCCAGCAGTTTTGAGTACACTGAAGCTTTCTTT.